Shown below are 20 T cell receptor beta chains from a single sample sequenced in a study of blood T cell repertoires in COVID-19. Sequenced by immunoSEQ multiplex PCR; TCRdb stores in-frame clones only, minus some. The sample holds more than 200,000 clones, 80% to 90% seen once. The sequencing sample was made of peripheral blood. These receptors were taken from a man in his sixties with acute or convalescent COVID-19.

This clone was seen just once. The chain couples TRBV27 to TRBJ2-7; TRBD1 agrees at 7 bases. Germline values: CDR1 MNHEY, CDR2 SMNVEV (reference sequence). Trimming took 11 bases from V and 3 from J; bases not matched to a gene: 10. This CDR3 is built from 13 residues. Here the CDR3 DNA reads TGTGCCGCAGCCTGGGCAGGGGGCTACGAGCAGTACTTC. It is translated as CAAAWAGGYEQYF.

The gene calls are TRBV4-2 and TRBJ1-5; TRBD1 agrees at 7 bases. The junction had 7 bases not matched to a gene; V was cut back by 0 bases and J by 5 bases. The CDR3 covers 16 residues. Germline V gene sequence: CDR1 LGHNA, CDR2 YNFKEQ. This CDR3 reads CASSQDWGQSHQPQHF. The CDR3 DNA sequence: TGTGCCAGCAGCCAAGATTGGGGACAGTCCCATCAGCCCCAGCATTTT.

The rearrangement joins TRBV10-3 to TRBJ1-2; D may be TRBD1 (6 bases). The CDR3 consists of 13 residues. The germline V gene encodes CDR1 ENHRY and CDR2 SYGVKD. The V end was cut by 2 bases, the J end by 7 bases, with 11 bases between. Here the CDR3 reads CAISEIGGAGYTF. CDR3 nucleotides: TGTGCCATCAGTGAGATTGGGGGGGCTGGCTACACCTTC.

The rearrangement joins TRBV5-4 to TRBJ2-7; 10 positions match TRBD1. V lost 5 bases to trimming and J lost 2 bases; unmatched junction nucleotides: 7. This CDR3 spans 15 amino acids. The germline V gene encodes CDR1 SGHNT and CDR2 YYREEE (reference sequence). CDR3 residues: CASSSTGTGAYEQYF. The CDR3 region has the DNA TGTGCCAGCAGTTCTACCGGGACAGGGGCCTACGAGCAGTACTTC.

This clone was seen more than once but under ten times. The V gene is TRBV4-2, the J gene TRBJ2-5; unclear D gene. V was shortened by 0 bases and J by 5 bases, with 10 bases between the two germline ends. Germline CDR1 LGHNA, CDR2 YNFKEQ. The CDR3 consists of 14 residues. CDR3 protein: CASSQERKWETQYF. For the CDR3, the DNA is TGTGCCAGCAGCCAAGAGCGGAAGTGGGAGACCCAGTACTTC.

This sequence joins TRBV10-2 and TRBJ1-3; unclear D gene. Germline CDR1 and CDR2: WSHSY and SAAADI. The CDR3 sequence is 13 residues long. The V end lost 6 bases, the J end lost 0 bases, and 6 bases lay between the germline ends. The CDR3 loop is CASRATSGNTIYF. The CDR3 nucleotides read TGCGCCAGCAGGGCCACCTCTGGAAACACCATATATTTT.

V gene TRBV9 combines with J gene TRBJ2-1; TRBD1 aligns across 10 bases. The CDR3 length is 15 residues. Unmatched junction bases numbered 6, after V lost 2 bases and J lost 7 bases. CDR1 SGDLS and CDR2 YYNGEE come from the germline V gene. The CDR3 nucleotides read TGTGCCAGCAGCGTCTCCGGGACAGGGGAGAATGAGCAGTTCTTC. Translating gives CASSVSGTGENEQFF.

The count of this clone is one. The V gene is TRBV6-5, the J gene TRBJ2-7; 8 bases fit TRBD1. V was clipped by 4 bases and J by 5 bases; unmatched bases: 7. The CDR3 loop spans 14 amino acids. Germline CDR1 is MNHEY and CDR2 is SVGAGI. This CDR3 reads CASSFGQGVHEQYF. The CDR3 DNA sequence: TGTGCCAGCAGTTTCGGACAGGGCGTCCACGAGCAGTACTTC.

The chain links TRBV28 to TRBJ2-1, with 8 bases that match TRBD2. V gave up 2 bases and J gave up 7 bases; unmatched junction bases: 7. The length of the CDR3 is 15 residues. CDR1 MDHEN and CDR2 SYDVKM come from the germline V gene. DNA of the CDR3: TGTGCCAGCAGTTTACCCCTTGCGGGAGGAAATGAGCAGTTCTTC. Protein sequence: CASSLPLAGGNEQFF.

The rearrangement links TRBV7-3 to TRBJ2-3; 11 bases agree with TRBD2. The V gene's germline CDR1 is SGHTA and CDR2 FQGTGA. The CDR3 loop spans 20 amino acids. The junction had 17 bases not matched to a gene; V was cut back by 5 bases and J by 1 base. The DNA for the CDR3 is TGTGCCAGCAGCCCCCCGGCTAGCGGGAGGCCAAACGGTGGCACAGATACGCAGTATTTT. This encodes CASSPPASGRPNGGTDTQYF. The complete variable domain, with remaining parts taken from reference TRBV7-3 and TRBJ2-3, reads GAGVSQTPSNKVTEKGKYVELRCDPISGHTALYWYRQSLGQGPEFLIYFQGTGAADDSGLPNDRFFAVRPEGSVSTLKIQRTERGDSAVYLCASSPPASGRPNGGTDTQYFGPGTRLTVL.

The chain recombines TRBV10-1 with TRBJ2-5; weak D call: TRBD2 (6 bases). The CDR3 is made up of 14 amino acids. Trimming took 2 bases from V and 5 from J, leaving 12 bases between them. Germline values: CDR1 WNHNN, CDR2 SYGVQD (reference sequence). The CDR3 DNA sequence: TGCGCCAGCAGTGAGGGGCAGGGAGGCGAGACCCAGTACTTC. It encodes CASSEGQGGETQYF.

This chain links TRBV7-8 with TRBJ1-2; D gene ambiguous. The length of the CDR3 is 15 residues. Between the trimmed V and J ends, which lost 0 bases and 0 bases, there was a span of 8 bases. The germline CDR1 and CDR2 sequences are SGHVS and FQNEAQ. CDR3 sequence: CASSLAPPANYGYTF. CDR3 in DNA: TGTGCCAGCAGCTTAGCCCCCCCGGCTAACTATGGCTACACCTTC.

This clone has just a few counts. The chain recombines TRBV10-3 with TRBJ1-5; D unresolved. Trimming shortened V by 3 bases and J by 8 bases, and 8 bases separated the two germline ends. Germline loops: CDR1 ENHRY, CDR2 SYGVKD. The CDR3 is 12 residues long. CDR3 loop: CAISDYVEPQHF. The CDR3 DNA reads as TGTGCCATCAGTGACTACGTAGAGCCCCAGCATTTT.

The CDR3 spells CASSRDSGYEQYF. The CDR3 region has the DNA TGTGCCAGCAGTCGGGACTCAGGCTACGAGCAGTACTTC. The chain joins TRBV6-5 to TRBJ2-7; D may be TRBD2 (6 bases). The CDR3 is 13 residues long. V was shortened by 5 bases and J by 3 bases, with 11 bases between the two germline ends. CDR1 and CDR2 (germline): MNHEY, SVGAGI.

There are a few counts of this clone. CDR3 protein: CASSLSGRNLYGYTF. The CDR3 DNA reads TGTGCCAGCAGTCTGTCAGGCAGAAATCTTTATGGCTACACCTTC. This rearrangement joins TRBV21-1 to TRBJ1-2; the table's D call, TRBD1, has no DNA check behind it. TRBV21-1 corresponds to a pseudogene. The CDR3 runs to 15 residues.

CDR3: CASQRGLSNTEAFF. CDR3 bases: TGTGCCAGCCAAAGGGGGCTGAGTAACACTGAAGCTTTCTTT. V usage is TRBV27 and J usage is TRBJ1-1; 7 nucleotides match TRBD1. The V segment lost 8 bases and the J segment 2 bases; nucleotides outside the gene matches: 8. CDR1 is MNHEY, CDR2 SMNVEV, per germline (reference sequence). The CDR3 has 14 amino acids.

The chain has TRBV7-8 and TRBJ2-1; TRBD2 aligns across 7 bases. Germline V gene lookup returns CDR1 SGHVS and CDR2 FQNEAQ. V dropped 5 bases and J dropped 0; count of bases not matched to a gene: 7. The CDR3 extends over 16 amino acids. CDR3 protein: CASSGKTGGSYNEQFF. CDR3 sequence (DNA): TGTGCCAGCAGCGGAAAGACGGGAGGCTCCTACAATGAGCAGTTCTTC.

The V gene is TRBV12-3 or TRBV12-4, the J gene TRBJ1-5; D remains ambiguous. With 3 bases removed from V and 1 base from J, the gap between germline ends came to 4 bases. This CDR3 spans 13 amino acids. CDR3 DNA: TGTGCCAGCAGTTTCATGAGCAATCAGCCCCAGCATTTT. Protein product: CASSFMSNQPQHF.

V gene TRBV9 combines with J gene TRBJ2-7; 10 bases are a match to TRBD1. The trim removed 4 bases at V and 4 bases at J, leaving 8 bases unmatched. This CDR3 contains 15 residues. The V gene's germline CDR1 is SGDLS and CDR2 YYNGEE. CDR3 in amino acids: CASSPGTGDLYEQYF. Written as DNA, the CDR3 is TGTGCCAGCAGCCCGGGGACAGGGGACCTATACGAGCAGTACTTC.

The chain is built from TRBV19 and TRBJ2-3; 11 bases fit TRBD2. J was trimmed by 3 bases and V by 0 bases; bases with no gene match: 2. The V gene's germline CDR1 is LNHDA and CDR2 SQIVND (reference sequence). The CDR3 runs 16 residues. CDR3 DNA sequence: TGTGCCAGTAGTATAGATAGCGGGGGGGTGACAGATACGCAGTATTTT. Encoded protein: CASSIDSGGVTDTQYF.